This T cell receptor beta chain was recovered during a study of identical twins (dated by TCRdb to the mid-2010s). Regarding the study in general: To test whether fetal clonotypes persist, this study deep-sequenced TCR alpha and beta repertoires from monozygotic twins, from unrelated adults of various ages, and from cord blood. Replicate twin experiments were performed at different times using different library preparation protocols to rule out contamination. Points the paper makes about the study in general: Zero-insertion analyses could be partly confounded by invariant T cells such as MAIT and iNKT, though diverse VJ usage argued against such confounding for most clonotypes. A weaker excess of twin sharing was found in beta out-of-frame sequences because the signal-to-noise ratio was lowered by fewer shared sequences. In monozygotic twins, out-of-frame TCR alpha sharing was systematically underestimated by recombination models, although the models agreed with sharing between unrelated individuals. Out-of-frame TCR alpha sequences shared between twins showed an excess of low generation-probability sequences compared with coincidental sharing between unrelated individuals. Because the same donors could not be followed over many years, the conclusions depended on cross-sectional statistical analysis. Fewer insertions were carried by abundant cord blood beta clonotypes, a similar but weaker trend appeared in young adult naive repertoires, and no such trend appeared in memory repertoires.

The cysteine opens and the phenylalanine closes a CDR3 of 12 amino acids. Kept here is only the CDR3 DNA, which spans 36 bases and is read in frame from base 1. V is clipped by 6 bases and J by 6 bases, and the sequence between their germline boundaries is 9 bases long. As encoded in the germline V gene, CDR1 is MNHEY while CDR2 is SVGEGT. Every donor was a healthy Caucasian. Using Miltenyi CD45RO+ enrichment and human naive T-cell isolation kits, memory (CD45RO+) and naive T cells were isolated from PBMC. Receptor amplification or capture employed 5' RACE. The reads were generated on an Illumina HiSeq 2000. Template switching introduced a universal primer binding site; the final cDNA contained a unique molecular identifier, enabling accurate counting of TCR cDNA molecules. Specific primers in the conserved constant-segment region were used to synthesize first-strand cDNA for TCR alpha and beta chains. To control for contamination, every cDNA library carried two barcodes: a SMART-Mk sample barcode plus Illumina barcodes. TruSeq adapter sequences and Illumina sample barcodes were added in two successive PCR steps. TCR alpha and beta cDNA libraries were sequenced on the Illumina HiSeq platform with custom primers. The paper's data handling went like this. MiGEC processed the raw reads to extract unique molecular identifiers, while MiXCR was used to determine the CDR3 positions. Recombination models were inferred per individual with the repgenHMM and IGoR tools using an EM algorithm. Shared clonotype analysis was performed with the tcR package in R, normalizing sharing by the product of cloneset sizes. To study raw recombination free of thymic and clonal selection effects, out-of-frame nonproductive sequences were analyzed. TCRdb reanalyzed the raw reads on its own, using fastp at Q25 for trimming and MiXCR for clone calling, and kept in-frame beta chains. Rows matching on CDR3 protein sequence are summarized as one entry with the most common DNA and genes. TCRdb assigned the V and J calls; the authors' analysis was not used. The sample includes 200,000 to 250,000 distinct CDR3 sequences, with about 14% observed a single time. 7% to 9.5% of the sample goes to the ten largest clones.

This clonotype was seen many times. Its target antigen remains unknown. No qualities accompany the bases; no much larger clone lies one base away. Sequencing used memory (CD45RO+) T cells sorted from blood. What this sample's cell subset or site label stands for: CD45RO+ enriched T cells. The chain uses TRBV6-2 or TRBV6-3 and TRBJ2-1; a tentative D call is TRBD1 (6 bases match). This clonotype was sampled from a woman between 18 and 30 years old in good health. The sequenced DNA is TGTGCCAGCAGCTCCAGGGGCAATGAGCAGTTCTTC. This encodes CASSSRGNEQFF.